This T cell receptor (beta chain) was sequenced during a study of shared T cell receptors in the human thymus. Germline V lookup: CDR1 MGHDK, CDR2 SYGVNS. The J segment lost 7 bases and the V segment lost 3 bases, leaving 5 bases of the junction unmatched. The CDR3 consists of 14 residues. The data were produced by immunoSEQ multiplex PCR, yet TCRdb's version contains in-frame clones alone and is incomplete. This sample has 720,000 or so clones; around 85% occur once, and the top ten carry more than 0.008%. In its sample, this clone was seen once. These sequences were also reported in another study, on human thymus T cells.

This sequence originates from a girl less than two years old with a congenital heart defect. The source material was thymocytes. The rearrangement joins TRBV25-1 to TRBJ1-2; 10 nucleotides align to TRBD1. The CDR3 nucleotides are TGTGCCAGCAGTGACACGGACAGGGGGACTGGCTACACCTTC. This translates into CASSDTDRGTGYTF.